The rows below give T cell receptor beta chains drawn from one sample of a study of CD8 T cells in ankylosing spondylitis. TCRdb analysed the 5' RACE reads with MiXCR anew, one entry per CDR3 protein. The data contain approximately 350,000 distinct CDR3 sequences, 20% of them singletons. Sample: blood, either unsorted or a sorted T cell fraction (not recorded which). These receptors came from a male donor with ankylosing spondylitis or in good health (not recorded which). CDR3s include the opening cysteine and the closing phenylalanine or tryptophan. Fields, in order: D gene, V gene, J gene, clone size, CDR3 protein, CDR3 DNA. A D gene is named only where the DNA matches it firmly. Rows may omit the clone size; those that give it use once, few, many or a size class.

d_call: TRBD1; v_call: TRBV6-2/TRBV6-3; j_call: TRBJ2-4; clone_size: -; cdr3_aa: CASSYGTEKNIQYF; cdr3_nt: TGTGCCAGCAGTTACGGGACAGAAAAAAACATTCAGTACTTC
d_call: TRBD1; v_call: TRBV3-1; j_call: TRBJ2-7; clone_size: few; cdr3_aa: CASSPPDRAPYEQYF; cdr3_nt: TGTGCCAGCAGCCCCCCCGACAGGGCGCCCTACGAGCAGTACTTC
d_call: TRBD1; v_call: TRBV5-1; j_call: TRBJ2-7; clone_size: once; cdr3_aa: CASSLGARGTGSYEQYF; cdr3_nt: TGCGCCAGCAGCTTGGGGGCCCGGGGGACAGGGAGCTACGAGCAGTACTTC
d_call: -; v_call: TRBV29-1; j_call: TRBJ2-7; clone_size: many; cdr3_aa: CSVEGNAEQYF; cdr3_nt: TGCAGCGTTGAGGGAAACGCCGAGCAGTACTTC
d_call: -; v_call: TRBV5-6; j_call: TRBJ2-5; clone_size: -; cdr3_aa: CASSLERKTQYF; cdr3_nt: TGTGCCAGCAGCTTGGAGAGGAAGACCCAGTACTTC
d_call: TRBD2; v_call: TRBV24-1; j_call: TRBJ2-1; clone_size: -; cdr3_aa: CATSPGGNGEQFF; cdr3_nt: TGTGCCACCAGCCCGGGGGGGAATGGTGAGCAGTTCTTC
d_call: -; v_call: TRBV7-9; j_call: TRBJ1-1; clone_size: -; cdr3_aa: CASSARGGWTEAFF; cdr3_nt: TGTGCCAGCAGCGCTAGGGGGGGCTGGACTGAAGCTTTCTTT
d_call: -; v_call: TRBV7-6; j_call: TRBJ2-3; clone_size: -; cdr3_aa: CASSQLGGLSTDTQYF; cdr3_nt: TGTGCCAGCAGCCAGTTGGGTGGCCTTAGCACAGATACGCAGTATTTT
d_call: TRBD1; v_call: TRBV12-3/TRBV12-4; j_call: TRBJ1-2; clone_size: few; cdr3_aa: CASSLLDRGPFGYTF; cdr3_nt: TGTGCCAGCAGTTTACTCGACAGGGGCCCCTTTGGCTACACCTTC
d_call: -; v_call: TRBV12-3/TRBV12-4; j_call: TRBJ1-4; clone_size: -; cdr3_aa: CASSSGQSNEKLFF; cdr3_nt: TGTGCCAGCAGCTCAGGGCAATCTAATGAAAAACTGTTTTTT
d_call: TRBD1; v_call: TRBV12-3/TRBV12-4; j_call: TRBJ1-1; clone_size: many; cdr3_aa: CASSPTGGADTEAFF; cdr3_nt: TGTGCCAGCAGCCCCACAGGGGGGGCGGACACTGAAGCTTTCTTT
d_call: TRBD2; v_call: TRBV6-2/TRBV6-3; j_call: TRBJ2-1; clone_size: -; cdr3_aa: CASSYSGEAVF; cdr3_nt: TGTGCCAGCAGTTACAGCGGGGAGGCAGTCTTC
d_call: TRBD2; v_call: TRBV2; j_call: TRBJ2-1; clone_size: -; cdr3_aa: CASSEAVGRGGDNEQFF; cdr3_nt: TGTGCCAGCAGTGAAGCTGTGGGGCGGGGGGGCGACAATGAGCAGTTCTTC
d_call: -; v_call: TRBV12-3/TRBV12-4; j_call: TRBJ2-5; clone_size: few; cdr3_aa: CASSWGQTQYF; cdr3_nt: TGTGCCAGCAGTTGGGGTCAGACCCAGTACTTC
d_call: -; v_call: TRBV20-1; j_call: TRBJ2-2; clone_size: -; cdr3_aa: CSALIGELFF; cdr3_nt: TGCAGTGCCCTCATCGGGGAGCTGTTTTTT
d_call: TRBD2; v_call: TRBV7-9; j_call: TRBJ2-1; clone_size: -; cdr3_aa: CASTPTSATYNEQFF; cdr3_nt: TGTGCCAGCACCCCGACTAGCGCGACCTACAATGAGCAGTTCTTC
d_call: -; v_call: TRBV3-1; j_call: TRBJ2-7; clone_size: few; cdr3_aa: CASSQVLGRATYEQYF; cdr3_nt: TGTGCCAGCAGCCAAGTCCTGGGCAGGGCAACCTACGAGCAGTACTTC
d_call: TRBD1; v_call: TRBV29-1; j_call: TRBJ2-7; clone_size: few; cdr3_aa: CSDRRDRWDYEQYF; cdr3_nt: TGCAGCGATCGAAGGGACAGGTGGGACTACGAGCAGTACTTC
d_call: -; v_call: TRBV29-1; j_call: TRBJ2-7; clone_size: -; cdr3_aa: CSVADGSYEQYF; cdr3_nt: TGCAGCGTTGCGGACGGATCCTACGAGCAGTACTTC
d_call: -; v_call: TRBV4-1; j_call: TRBJ2-2; clone_size: -; cdr3_aa: CASSQDSDRNTGELFF; cdr3_nt: TGCGCCAGCAGCCAAGATTCGGACAGGAACACCGGGGAGCTGTTTTTT
d_call: -; v_call: TRBV6-5; j_call: TRBJ2-3; clone_size: few; cdr3_aa: CASSPRRDTQYF; cdr3_nt: TGTGCCAGCAGTCCCCGTAGAGATACGCAGTATTTT
d_call: -; v_call: TRBV12-3/TRBV12-4; j_call: TRBJ2-7; clone_size: many; cdr3_aa: CASSFGGTSYEQYF; cdr3_nt: TGTGCCAGCAGTTTCGGGGGCACCTCCTACGAGCAGTACTTC
d_call: -; v_call: TRBV6-6; j_call: TRBJ2-1; clone_size: few; cdr3_aa: CASSYTETPEQFF; cdr3_nt: TGTGCCAGCAGTTACACAGAAACGCCTGAGCAGTTCTTC
d_call: TRBD1; v_call: TRBV20-1; j_call: TRBJ1-2; clone_size: -; cdr3_aa: CSARATDRLSPNYGYTF; cdr3_nt: TGCAGTGCTAGAGCGACGGACAGGTTATCGCCTAACTATGGCTACACCTTC
d_call: -; v_call: TRBV27; j_call: TRBJ2-7; clone_size: -; cdr3_aa: CASSLDADYEQYF; cdr3_nt: TGTGCCAGCAGTTTAGACGCAGACTACGAGCAGTACTTC
d_call: -; v_call: TRBV5-1; j_call: TRBJ2-6; clone_size: -; cdr3_aa: CASGSTGHVSGANVLTF; cdr3_nt: TGCGCCAGCGGGTCTACGGGGCATGTGTCTGGGGCCAACGTCCTGACTTTC
d_call: -; v_call: TRBV28; j_call: TRBJ1-2; clone_size: -; cdr3_aa: CASKARFGGRYGYTF; cdr3_nt: TGTGCCAGCAAGGCCCGATTCGGAGGGAGGTATGGCTACACCTTC